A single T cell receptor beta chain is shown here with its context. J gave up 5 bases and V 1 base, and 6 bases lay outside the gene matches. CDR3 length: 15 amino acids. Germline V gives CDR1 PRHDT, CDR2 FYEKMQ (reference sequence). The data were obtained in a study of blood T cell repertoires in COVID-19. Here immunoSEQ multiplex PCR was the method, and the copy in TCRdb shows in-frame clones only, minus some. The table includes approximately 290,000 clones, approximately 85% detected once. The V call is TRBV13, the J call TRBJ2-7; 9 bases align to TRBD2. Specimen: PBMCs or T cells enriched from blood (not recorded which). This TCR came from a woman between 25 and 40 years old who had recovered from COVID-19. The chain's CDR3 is CASSLEREVGNEQYF. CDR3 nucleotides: TGTGCCAGCAGCTTAGAGCGGGAGGTTGGGAACGAGCAGTACTTC.